One T cell receptor beta chain is described in this entry. Trimming at V came to 7 bases and at J to 8 bases, leaving 4 bases not matched to a gene. Germline lookup yields CDR1 LGHDT and CDR2 YNNKEL (reference sequence). The CDR3 loop spans 12 amino acids. Either two negative PCRs, clearance, or symptom resolution qualified Cohort 3 donors as recovered. The source of the sample is a study of blood T cell repertoires in COVID-19. Authors' processing steps: From reference gene primer amplification, estimates of nucleated cell counts were derived. Sequencing was performed with immunoSEQ multiplex PCR; in TCRdb, only in-frame clones are kept and a portion is missing. From that table come the V and J calls and clone size; the DNA was used to work out D and trimming. The sample records about 210,000 clones, 85% being singletons.

The chain employs TRBV3-1 (or the pseudogene TRBV3-2) and TRBJ1-3; TRBD1 aligns across 8 bases. The sample was PBMCs or T cells enriched from blood (not recorded which). This TCR was recovered from a man aged 35 to 55 who had recovered from COVID-19. The CDR3 loop is CASNRGTDTIYF. The CDR3 DNA follows: TGTGCCAGCAACAGGGGGACAGACACCATATATTTT.